This T cell receptor (beta chain) derives from a study of cytomegalovirus exposure and HLA in healthy donors (dated by TCRdb to 2017 to 2019). For the study in its entirety: An earlier analysis of about 530 of the donors reported 276 Gb of sequence data and roughly 120 million unique TCR beta sequences obtained from around 180 million T cells. An early release that covered around 590 HLA-typed donors contained about 300 gigabases of sequencing data and 85 million to 100 million unique TCR sequences. Of the approximately 400 genotyped donors, approximately 83% fell in the genetic ancestry cluster associated with self-reported Caucasian donors. The study aimed to test whether signatures of past pathogen exposure could be identified by cataloging public T cell receptors. The study profiled the T cell repertoires of some 610 subjects by immunosequencing and related them to cytomegalovirus serostatus. A separate validation cohort of 100 to 150 different subjects was used in addition to the approximately 700-subject first cohort. The study combined high-throughput TCR immunosequencing, statistical association of individual TCRs with disease status, and machine learning to predict cytomegalovirus infection status. In a later analysis, previously published TCR beta repertoires from about 640 donors were re-analyzed and high-resolution HLA genotyping was added so that TCR occurrence patterns could be studied. Rather than drawing on any new phenotypic data, the later analysis identified candidate immune exposures from TCR beta sequences and the way those sequences occurred across donors. An earlier analysis of approximately 630 of the donors applied high-throughput TCR beta sequencing to assess whether each TCR beta V gene segment acted as functional or pseudogenic. Alongside the repertoire data, information on donor age, sex, ethnicity and CMV serostatus was compiled. In a later genetic analysis, genome-wide SNP genotypes for about 65% of the 666 donors were used, and that subset was treated as a discovery cohort. All discovery cohort repertoires had been generated on a single sequencing platform. Class I and class II HLA loci were covered by the typing at four-digit resolution. Typing coverage differed by locus: A, B, C, DRB1 and DQB1 were typed in roughly 620-630 donors, DQA1 in 500 to 550, DPA1 in some 610, and DPB1 in 400 to 480. Four or five DR-DQ haplotypes were handled as single units for association and clustering, since linkage in the cohort was strong. On average, 235,054 unique TCR beta nucleotide sequences were sequenced per donor among 398 genotyped donors of the cohort, with 15% to 20% of those sequences being non-productive. Findings and caveats that apply to the study as a whole: At a false discovery rate of 0.05, a later analysis linked 16,951 TCR beta sequences to specific HLA alleles. Sequencing depth was assumed to be roughly uniform across donors in the presence/absence analyses, though that assumption may not hold. The authors suggested that the approach could potentially be generalized to other disease states and immunological phenotypes. In the study, 150 to 200 TCR beta chains were listed as associated with cytomegalovirus. In vitro tests confirmed that a few of the cytomegalovirus-associated TCR beta chains recognize cytomegalovirus antigens. Across donors, most TCR sequences were observed very rarely, whereas some public TCRs were present in many individuals. A group of highly shared sequence variants was considered likely to be a technical artifact of the sequencing pipeline. Because HLA typing was missing for some donors at each locus, association tests included only the typed subset. Compared with equally common non-associated chains, HLA-associated TCR beta chains in a later analysis were more clonally expanded and had lower generation probabilities. The only immune exposure information available for the cohort was CMV serostatus. When HLA alleles, especially DR and DQ, strongly co-occurred, attributing TCR associations to individual alleles was difficult. The 87-base-pair reads could not distinguish some IMGT-functional V segments, including TRBV6-2 and TRBV6-3, so those segments were excluded. According to a later genetic analysis, donors in an Asian-associated ancestry cluster had fewer N-insertions in productive TCRs than the roughly 660-donor mean. The earlier analysis of some 560 of the donors excluded fewer than 20 rarely observed V segments, including chromosome 9 orphons, because counts were too low. Correlated functional status among segregating V segments might reflect linkage disequilibrium, but an unknown experimental factor could not be ruled out. In an earlier analysis of over 550 of the donors, most TCR beta V segments were observed in productive rearrangements about 90% or about 30% of the time, broadly matching IMGT annotations. A further reported finding was that TCR beta sequences accurately predicted the HLA-A and HLA-B alleles for most subjects in the first cohort. According to a later analysis, parvovirus B19, influenza, CMV and Epstein-Barr virus appeared linked to several top co-occurrence clusters. Only TCR beta chains were sequenced in this cohort, and the absence of alpha or paired-chain data limited detectable features. According to a later analysis, TCR association rates differed among HLA loci, with DRB1 alleles showing the most associated TCRs and HLA-C alleles showing the fewest. The classifier was reported to diagnose cytomegalovirus status with high specificity and sensitivity in both the original cohort and the validation cohort. According to a later analysis, most CMV-associated TCR beta chains appeared to be HLA-restricted, and the HLA associations seemed to be driven largely by CMV exposure. V-gene and J-gene trimming of TCR beta chains was associated with a missense DCLRE1C variant in a later genetic analysis, and the association was replicated in an independent cohort.

As regards this clone: The antigen it binds to is not known. The record has no base qualities; no much larger clone is one base away.

Looking up the germline V gene yields CDR1 MDHEN and CDR2 SYDVKM. The junction carries 21 bases between V and J, which are trimmed by 6 bases and 9 bases respectively. The CDR3 spans 15 residues, from the cysteine through the phenylalanine. Of all the DNA, just the CDR3 is kept, 45 bases in frame from base 1. The library came from the immunoSEQ multiplex PCR assay. For the multiplex PCR, a mixture combining 60 forward primers for TCR Vbeta segments and 13 reverse primers for TCR Jbeta segments was used. The CDR3 region of rearranged TCR beta genes was amplified from genomic DNA with a multiplex PCR assay. The amplified TCR beta libraries were sequenced on the Illumina HiSeq System as 87-base-pair reads. Regarding the original processing steps: Across the roughly 600 repertoires, a later analysis counted tens of millions of unique TCR beta chains, approximately 10 million of which were shared by at least two donors. A nearest-neighbor algorithm error-corrected the raw reads and collapsed the reads into unique sequences, merging closely related sequences to remove PCR and sequencing errors. V, D and J gene segments were assigned by aligning CDR3 sequences to IMGT reference sequences. For a sequence to be retained, at least a six-nucleotide match to both a V gene segment and a J gene segment was required. Rearrangements were called productive when the CDR3 lacked stop codons and stayed in frame with V and J; all others were non-productive. CDR3 was defined according to IMGT convention as the region running from the second conserved V-encoded cysteine to the conserved J-encoded phenylalanine. Sequences without an unambiguous match to a single V gene segment were excluded from the earlier analysis of about 600 of the donors. An earlier analysis of 500 to 700 of the donors classified V segments as functional when productive rearrangements were above 56.7% and as segregating when the standard deviation between donors was above 5%. A statistical classification framework was built to diagnose cytomegalovirus status from the catalog of TCR beta chain sequences. V and J gene assignment, in a later analysis, came from comparing TCR nucleotide sequences with IMGT/GENE-DB human TR gene sequences. Using the TCRdist pipeline, a later analysis assigned CDR3 sequences along with most-parsimonious VDJ recombination scenarios. A later analysis defined each TCR beta chain by its CDR3 amino acid sequence plus V-gene family, and excluded reads lacking a unique V-gene family. To address suspected cross-contamination and a sequencing artifact, a later analysis removed around 600 highly shared, low-generation-probability nucleotide sequences. In a later analysis, a clonal expansion index was calculated for each public chain from normalized within-repertoire ranks of inferred template counts. In a later analysis, generation probabilities were computed using a VDJ recombination model fitted to out-of-frame rearrangements, and the results were checked against IGoR. A later analysis scored TCR-TCR, TCR-HLA and TCR-CMV co-occurrence with hypergeometric tests, applying a repertoire-size bias correction to TCR pairs. False discovery rates were estimated in a later analysis by permuting HLA or CMV assignments 20 times. In a later analysis, co-occurring TCRs were grouped using DBSCAN, and TCRdist sequence similarity was added for clustering within HLA-allele-positive subsets. Repertoires with fewer than 30,000 or more than 120,000 public chains were left out of co-occurrence clustering, as were a handful of repertoires with anomalous nucleotide sharing. TCRdb mirrors the immuneACCESS table, restricted to in-frame sequences. Some clones are absent from its copies; in checked studies, under half trace to an unresolved V gene, and the reason for the others is unknown. V and J calls and clone size are given by that table; D and trimming were obtained from the DNA. The sample table lists 99,000 or so clones, around four fifths of them with a count of one. The ten largest clones represent roughly 8.6% of the sample.

The cohort consisted of 650 to 700 healthy bone marrow donors. At the time of sampling, every cohort member was nominally healthy, though immune exposures that went unrecorded were likely present. The donor was CMV seropositive and was included in the group of some 290 seropositive cohort members. A peripheral blood sample was collected from each donor, and TCR beta sequencing was performed on peripheral blood mononuclear cells. The Qiagen DNeasy Blood Extraction Kit was used to extract genomic DNA from the blood cell samples. Sequencing used PBMCs. This receptor was obtained from a woman in her thirties or forties in good health and CMV-seropositive. Recombination linked TRBV28 to TRBJ1-5, with TRBD1 tentatively as D gene (6 bases match). The CDR3 loop reads CASSDRDTVDGPQHF. Read as DNA, the sequence is TGTGCCAGCAGCGACCGGGACACGGTGGATGGGCCCCAGCATTTT.